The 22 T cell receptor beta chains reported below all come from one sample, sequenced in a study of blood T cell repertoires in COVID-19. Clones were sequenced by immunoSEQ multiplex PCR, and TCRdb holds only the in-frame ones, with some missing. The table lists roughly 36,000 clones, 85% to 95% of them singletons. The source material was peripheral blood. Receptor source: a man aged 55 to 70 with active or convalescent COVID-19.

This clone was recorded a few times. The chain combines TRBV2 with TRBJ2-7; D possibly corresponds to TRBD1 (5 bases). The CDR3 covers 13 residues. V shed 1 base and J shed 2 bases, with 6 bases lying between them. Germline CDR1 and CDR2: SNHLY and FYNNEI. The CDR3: CASSEGTTYEQYF. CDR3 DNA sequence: TGTGCCAGCAGTGAAGGGACAACCTACGAGCAGTACTTC.

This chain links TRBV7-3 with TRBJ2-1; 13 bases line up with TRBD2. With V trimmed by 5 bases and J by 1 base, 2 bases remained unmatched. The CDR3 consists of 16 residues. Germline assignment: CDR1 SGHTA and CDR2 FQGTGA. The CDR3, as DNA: TGTGCCAGCAGCCGACTAGCGGGGGGTTCCTACAATGAGCAGTTCTTC. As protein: CASSRLAGGSYNEQFF. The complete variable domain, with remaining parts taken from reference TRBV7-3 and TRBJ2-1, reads GAGVSQTPSNKVTEKGKYVELRCDPISGHTALYWYRQSLGQGPEFLIYFQGTGAADDSGLPNDRFFAVRPEGSVSTLKIQRTERGDSAVYLCASSRLAGGSYNEQFFGPGTRLTVL.

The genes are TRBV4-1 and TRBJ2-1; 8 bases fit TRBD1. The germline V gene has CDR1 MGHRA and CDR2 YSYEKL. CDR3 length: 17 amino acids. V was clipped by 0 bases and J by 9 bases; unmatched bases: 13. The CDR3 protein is CASSQEGRGPSDGEQFF. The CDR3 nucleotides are TGCGCCAGCAGCCAAGAGGGCAGGGGGCCCAGCGACGGTGAGCAGTTCTTC.

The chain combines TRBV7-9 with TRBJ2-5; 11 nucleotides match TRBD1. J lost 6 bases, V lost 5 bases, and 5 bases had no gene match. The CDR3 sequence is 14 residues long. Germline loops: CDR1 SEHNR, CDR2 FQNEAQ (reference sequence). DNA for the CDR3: TGTGCCAGCAGCCCGGGACAGGGGGGACAGACCCAGTACTTC. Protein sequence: CASSPGQGGQTQYF.

The CDR3 nucleotides read TGTGCCATCAGTGTCTCTTCCATTGACAGGAGTGGCGGCTACACCTTC. Translating gives CAISVSSIDRSGGYTF. This chain connects TRBV10-3 to TRBJ1-2, with a weak D call TRBD1 (6 bases). Trimming pared 4 bases from V and 8 bases from J, leaving 23 bases between. The V gene's germline CDR1 is ENHRY and CDR2 SYGVKD. CDR3 length: 16 residues.

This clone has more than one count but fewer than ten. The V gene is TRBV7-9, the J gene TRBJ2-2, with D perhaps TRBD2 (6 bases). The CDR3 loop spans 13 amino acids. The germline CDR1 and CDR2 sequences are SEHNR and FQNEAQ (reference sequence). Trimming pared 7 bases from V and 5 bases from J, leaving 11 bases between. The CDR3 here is CASTSEWTGELFF. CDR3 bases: TGTGCCAGCACTAGCGAATGGACCGGGGAGCTGTTTTTT.

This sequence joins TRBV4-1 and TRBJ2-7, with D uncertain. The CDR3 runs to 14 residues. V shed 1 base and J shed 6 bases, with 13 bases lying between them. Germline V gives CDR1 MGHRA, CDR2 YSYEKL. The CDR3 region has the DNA TGCGCCAGCAGCCAAGGAGGCGTGGGTAGCGAGCAGTACTTC. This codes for CASSQGGVGSEQYF.

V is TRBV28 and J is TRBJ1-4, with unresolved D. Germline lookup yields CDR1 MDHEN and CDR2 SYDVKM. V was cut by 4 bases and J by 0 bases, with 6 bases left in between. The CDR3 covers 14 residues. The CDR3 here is CASSSSPTNEKLFF. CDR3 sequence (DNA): TGTGCCAGCAGTTCCTCCCCAACTAATGAAAAACTGTTTTTT.

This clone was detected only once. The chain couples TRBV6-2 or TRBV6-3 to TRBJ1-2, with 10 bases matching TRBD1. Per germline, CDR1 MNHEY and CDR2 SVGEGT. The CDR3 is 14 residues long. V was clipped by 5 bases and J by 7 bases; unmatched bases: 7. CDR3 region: CASSRTGGESGYTF. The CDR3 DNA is TGTGCCAGCAGTAGGACAGGGGGTGAGAGTGGCTACACCTTC.

The CDR3 sequence is CASSRVTRAYEQYF. The CDR3 nucleotides are TGTGCCAGCAGTCGCGTCACGAGGGCCTACGAGCAGTACTTC. This chain uses TRBV7-2 with TRBJ2-7; tentatively, D is TRBD2 (5 bases). This CDR3 is 14 amino acids long. Germline V gene sequence: CDR1 SGHTA, CDR2 FQGNSA. Deletions cut 6 bases from V and 2 bases from J, with 14 bases between.

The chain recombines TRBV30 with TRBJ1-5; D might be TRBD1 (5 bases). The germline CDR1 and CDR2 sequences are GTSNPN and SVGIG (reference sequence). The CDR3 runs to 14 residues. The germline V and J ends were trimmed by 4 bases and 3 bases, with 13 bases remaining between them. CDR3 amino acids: CAWTVGGDNQPQHF. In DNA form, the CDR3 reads TGTGCCTGGACCGTGGGGGGGGACAATCAGCCCCAGCATTTT.

CDR3 nucleotides: TGTGCCAGCAGTGCCCAGGGTGGAAATTCACCCCTCCACTTT. Protein sequence: CASSAQGGNSPLHF. The genes are TRBV6-4 and TRBJ1-6, with D tentatively TRBD1 (5 bases). V dropped 4 bases and J dropped 7 bases, with 11 bases sitting between them. This CDR3 comprises 14 residues. Germline loops: CDR1 MRHNA, CDR2 SNTAGT.

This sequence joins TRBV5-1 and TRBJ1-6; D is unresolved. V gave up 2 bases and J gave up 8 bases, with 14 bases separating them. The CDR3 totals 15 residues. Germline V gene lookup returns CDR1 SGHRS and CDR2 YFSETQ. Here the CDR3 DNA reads TGCGCCAGCAGCTTACAAACGTTGTCTGATTCACCCCTCCACTTT. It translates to CASSLQTLSDSPLHF.

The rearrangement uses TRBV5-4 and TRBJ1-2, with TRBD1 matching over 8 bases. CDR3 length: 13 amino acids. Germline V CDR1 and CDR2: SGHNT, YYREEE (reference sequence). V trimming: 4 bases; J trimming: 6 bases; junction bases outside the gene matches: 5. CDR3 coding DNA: TGTGCCAGCAGCCCGGGACAGGAGGATGGCTACACCTTC. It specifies CASSPGQEDGYTF.

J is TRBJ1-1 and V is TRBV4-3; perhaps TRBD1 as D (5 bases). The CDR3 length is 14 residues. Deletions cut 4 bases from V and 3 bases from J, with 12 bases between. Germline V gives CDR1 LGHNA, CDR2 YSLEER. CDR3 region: CASSREGVYTEAFF. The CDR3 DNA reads TGCGCCAGCAGCCGGGAAGGGGTCTACACTGAAGCTTTCTTT.

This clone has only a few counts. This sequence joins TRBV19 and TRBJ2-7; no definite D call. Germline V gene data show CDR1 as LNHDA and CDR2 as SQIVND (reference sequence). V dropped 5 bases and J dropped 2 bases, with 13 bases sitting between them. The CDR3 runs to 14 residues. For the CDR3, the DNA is TGTGCCAGTAGTCGGTCAGGTGGGCCCTACGAGCAGTACTTC. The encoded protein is CASSRSGGPYEQYF.

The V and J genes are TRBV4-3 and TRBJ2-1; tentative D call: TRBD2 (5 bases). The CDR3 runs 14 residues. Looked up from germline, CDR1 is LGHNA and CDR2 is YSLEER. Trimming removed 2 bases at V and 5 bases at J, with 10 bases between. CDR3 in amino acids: CASSQLGRNNEQFF. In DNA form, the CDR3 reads TGCGCCAGCAGCCAACTGGGGAGAAACAATGAGCAGTTCTTC.

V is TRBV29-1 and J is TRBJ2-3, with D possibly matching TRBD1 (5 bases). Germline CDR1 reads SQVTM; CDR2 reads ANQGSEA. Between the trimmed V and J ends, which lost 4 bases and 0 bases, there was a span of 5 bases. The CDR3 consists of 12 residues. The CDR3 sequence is CSVGTSTDTQYF. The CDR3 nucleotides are TGCAGCGTTGGGACAAGCACAGATACGCAGTATTTT.

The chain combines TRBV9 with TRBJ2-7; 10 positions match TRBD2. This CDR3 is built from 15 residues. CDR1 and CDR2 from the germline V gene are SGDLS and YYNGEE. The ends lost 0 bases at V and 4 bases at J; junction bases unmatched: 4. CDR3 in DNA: TGTGCCAGCAGCGTAGCTAGCGGGAGACAATACGAGCAGTACTTC. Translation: CASSVASGRQYEQYF. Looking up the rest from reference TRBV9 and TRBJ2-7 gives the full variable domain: DSGVTQTPKHLITATGQRVTLRCSPRSGDLSVYWYQQSLDQGLQFLIQYYNGEERAKGNILERFSAQQFPDLHSELNLSSLELGDSALYFCASSVASGRQYEQYFGPGTRLTVT.

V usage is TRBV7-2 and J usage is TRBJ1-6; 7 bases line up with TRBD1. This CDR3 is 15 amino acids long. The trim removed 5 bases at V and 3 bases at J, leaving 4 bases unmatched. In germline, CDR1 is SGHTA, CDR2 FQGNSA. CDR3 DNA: TGTGCCAGCAGCCCCCGACAGGGCTATAATTCACCCCTCCACTTT. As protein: CASSPRQGYNSPLHF. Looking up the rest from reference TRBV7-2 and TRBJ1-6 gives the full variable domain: GAGVSQSPSNKVTEKGKDVELRCDPISGHTALYWYRQSLGQGLEFLIYFQGNSAPDKSGLPSDRFSAERTGGSVSTLTIQRTQQEDSAVYLCASSPRQGYNSPLHFGNGTRLTVT.

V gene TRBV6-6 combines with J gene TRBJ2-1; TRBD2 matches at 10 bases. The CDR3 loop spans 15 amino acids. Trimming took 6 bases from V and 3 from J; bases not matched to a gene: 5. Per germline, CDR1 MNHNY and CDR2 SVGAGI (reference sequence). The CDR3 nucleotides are TGTGCCAGCAGAGGACTAGCGGATTACTACAATGAGCAGTTCTTC. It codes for CASRGLADYYNEQFF.

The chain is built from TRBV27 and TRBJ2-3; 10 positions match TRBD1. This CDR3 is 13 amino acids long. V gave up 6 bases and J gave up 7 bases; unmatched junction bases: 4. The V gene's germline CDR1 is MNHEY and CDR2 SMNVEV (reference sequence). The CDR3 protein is CASRRTGGYTQYF. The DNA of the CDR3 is TGTGCCAGCAGACGGACAGGGGGTTATACGCAGTATTTT.